This T cell receptor (beta chain) was observed in a study of OX40 agonist ivuxolimab in advanced cancers. This CDR3 has 17 residues. Germline CDR1 is LGHNA and CDR2 is YNFKEQ. V lost 2 bases to trimming and J lost 2 bases; unmatched junction nucleotides: 12. This clone was seen just once. Repertoires were generated with immunoSEQ multiplex PCR, while TCRdb's copy carries only in-frame clones and drops some. This table has 80,000 to 100,000 clones, around 85% appearing once. This sample comprised CD4+ or CD8+ T cells sorted from blood, obtained in a trial of the OX40 agonist ivuxolimab. V is TRBV4-2 and J is TRBJ2-7, with TRBD2 matching 7 bases. The clonotype comes from an adult with an advanced solid tumor such as melanoma, head and neck, liver or kidney cancer. CDR3: CASSQSLLAESPYEQYF. DNA of the CDR3: TGTGCCAGCAGCCAAAGCCTCCTAGCGGAGTCTCCCTACGAGCAGTACTTC.